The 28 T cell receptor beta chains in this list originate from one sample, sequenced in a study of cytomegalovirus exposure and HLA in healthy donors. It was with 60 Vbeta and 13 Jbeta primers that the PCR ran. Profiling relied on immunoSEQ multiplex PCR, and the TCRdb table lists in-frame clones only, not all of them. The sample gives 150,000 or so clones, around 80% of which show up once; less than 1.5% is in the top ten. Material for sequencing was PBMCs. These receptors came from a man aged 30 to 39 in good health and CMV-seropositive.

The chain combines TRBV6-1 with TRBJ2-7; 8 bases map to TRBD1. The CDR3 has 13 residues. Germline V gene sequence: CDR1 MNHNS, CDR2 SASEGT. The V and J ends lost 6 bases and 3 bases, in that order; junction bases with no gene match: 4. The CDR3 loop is CASRPQGVYEQYF. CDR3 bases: TGTGCCAGCAGACCACAGGGGGTCTACGAGCAGTACTTC.

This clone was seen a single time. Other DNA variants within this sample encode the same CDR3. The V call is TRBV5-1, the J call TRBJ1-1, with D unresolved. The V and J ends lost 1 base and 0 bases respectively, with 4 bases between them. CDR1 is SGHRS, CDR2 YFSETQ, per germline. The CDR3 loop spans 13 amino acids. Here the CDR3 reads CASSLTVNTEAFF. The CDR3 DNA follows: TGCGCCAGCAGCTTGACAGTGAACACTGAAGCTTTCTTT.

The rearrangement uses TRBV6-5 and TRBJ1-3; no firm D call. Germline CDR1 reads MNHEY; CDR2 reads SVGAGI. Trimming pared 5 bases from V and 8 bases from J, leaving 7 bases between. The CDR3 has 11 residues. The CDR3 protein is CASSVGDTIYF. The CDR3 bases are TGTGCCAGCAGTGTCGGGGACACCATATATTTT.

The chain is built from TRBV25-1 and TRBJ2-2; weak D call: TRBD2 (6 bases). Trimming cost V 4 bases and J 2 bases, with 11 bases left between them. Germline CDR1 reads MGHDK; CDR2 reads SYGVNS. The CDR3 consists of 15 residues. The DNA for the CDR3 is TGTGCCAGCAGTGTCTCGGAGGGTAACACCGGGGAGCTGTTTTTT. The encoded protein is CASSVSEGNTGELFF.

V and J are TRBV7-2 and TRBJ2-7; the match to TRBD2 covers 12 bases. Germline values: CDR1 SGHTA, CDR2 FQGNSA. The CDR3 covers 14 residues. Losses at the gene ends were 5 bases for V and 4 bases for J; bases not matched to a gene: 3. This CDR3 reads CASSPTSGGYEQYF. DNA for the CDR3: TGTGCCAGCAGCCCGACTAGCGGGGGTTACGAGCAGTACTTC.

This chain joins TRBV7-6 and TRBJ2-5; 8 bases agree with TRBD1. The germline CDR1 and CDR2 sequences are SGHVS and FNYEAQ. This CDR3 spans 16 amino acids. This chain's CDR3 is CATLGPGQGAWETQYF. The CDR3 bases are TGTGCTACCCTCGGCCCGGGCCAGGGGGCTTGGGAGACCCAGTACTTC.

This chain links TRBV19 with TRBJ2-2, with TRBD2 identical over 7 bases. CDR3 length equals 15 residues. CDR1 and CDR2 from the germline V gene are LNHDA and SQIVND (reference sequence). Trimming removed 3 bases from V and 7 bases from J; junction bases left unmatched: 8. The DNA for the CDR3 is TGTGCCAGTAGTATTTGGGGGGGGGATTTCGGGGAGCTGTTTTTT. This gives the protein CASSIWGGDFGELFF.

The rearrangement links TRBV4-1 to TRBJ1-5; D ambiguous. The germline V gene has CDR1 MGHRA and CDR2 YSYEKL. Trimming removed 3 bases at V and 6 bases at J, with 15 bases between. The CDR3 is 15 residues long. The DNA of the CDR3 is TGCGCCAGCAGCCAGGACGGTCTGGGAGGTCAGCCCCAGCATTTT. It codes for CASSQDGLGGQPQHF.

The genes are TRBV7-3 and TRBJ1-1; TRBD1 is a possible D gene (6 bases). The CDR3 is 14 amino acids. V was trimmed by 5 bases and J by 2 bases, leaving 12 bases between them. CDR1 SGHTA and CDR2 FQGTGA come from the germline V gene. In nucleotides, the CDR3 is TGTGCCAGCAGCCCCCAAGGGGGAAACACTGAAGCTTTCTTT. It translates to CASSPQGGNTEAFF.

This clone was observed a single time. CDR3 in DNA: TGTGCCAGCAGCTTGTGGGACAGAACTTCTGGCTACACCTTC. Its translation is CASSLWDRTSGYTF. The chain links TRBV5-4 to TRBJ1-2; the match to TRBD1 covers 7 bases. The CDR3 spans 14 residues. V lost 1 base and J lost 7; bases outside the gene matches: 7. Germline assignment: CDR1 SGHNT and CDR2 YYREEE (reference sequence). Using reference TRBV5-4 and TRBJ1-2 for the parts outside the CDR3, the full variable domain is ETGVTQSPTHLIKTRGQQVTLRCSSQSGHNTVSWYQQALGQGPQFIFQYYREEENGRGNFPPRFSGLQFPNYSSELNVNALELDDSALYLCASSLWDRTSGYTFGSGTRLTVV.

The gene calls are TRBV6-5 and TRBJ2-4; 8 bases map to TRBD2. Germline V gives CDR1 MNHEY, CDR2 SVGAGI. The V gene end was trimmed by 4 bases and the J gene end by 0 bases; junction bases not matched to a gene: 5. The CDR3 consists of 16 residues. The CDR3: CASSFRAGGAKNIQYF. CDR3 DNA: TGTGCCAGCAGTTTTAGGGCGGGAGGAGCCAAAAACATTCAGTACTTC.

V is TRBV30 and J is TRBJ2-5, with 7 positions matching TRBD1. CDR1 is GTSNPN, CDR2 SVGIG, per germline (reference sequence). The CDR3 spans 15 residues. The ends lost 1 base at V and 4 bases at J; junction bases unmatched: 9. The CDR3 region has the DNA TGTGCCTGGAGTGATTACAGGGGATTTGGAGAGACCCAGTACTTC. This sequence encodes CAWSDYRGFGETQYF.

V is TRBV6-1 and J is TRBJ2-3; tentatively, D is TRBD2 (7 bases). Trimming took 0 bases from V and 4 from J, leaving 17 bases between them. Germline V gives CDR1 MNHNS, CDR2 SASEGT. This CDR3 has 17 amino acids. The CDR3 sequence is CASSEAHGGGSSDTQYF. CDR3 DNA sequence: TGTGCCAGCAGTGAAGCCCACGGGGGCGGGAGCTCAGATACGCAGTATTTT.

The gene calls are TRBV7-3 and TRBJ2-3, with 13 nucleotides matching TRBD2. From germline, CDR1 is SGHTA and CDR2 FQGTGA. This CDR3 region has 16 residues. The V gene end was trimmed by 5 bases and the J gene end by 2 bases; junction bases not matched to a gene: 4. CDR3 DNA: TGTGCCAGCAGCCGCGGACTAGCGGGGGTCACAGATACGCAGTATTTT. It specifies CASSRGLAGVTDTQYF. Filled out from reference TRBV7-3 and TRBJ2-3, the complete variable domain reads GAGVSQTPSNKVTEKGKYVELRCDPISGHTALYWYRQSLGQGPEFLIYFQGTGAADDSGLPNDRFFAVRPEGSVSTLKIQRTERGDSAVYLCASSRGLAGVTDTQYFGPGTRLTVL.

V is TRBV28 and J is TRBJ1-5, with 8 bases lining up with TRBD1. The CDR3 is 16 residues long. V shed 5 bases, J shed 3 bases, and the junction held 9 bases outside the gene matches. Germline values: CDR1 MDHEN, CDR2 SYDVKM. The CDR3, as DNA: TGTGCCAGCAGTCCGCAGACAGGGGATACCAATCAGCCCCAGCATTTT. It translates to CASSPQTGDTNQPQHF.

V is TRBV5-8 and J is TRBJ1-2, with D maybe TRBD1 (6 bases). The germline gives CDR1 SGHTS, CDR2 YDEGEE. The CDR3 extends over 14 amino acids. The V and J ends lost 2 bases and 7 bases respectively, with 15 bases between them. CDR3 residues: CASSFTGTLLGYTF. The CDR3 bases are TGTGCCAGCAGCTTCACAGGGACCCTACTTGGCTACACCTTC.

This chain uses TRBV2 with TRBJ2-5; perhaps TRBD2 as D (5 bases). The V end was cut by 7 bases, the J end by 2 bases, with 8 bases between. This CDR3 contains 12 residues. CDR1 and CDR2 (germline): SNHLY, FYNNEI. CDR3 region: CASKRTQETQYF. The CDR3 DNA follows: TGTGCCAGCAAAAGGACTCAAGAGACCCAGTACTTC.

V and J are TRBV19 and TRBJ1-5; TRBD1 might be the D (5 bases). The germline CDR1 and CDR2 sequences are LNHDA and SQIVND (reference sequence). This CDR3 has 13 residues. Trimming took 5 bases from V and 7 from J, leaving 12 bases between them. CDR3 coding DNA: TGTGCCAGTAGTTACAGGTTTGAGCAGCCCCAGCATTTT. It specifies CASSYRFEQPQHF.

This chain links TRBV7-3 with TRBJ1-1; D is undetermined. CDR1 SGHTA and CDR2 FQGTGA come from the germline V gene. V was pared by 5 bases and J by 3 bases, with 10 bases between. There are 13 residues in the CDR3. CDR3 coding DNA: TGTGCCAGCAGCCTACGAGAGGACACTGAAGCTTTCTTT. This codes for CASSLREDTEAFF. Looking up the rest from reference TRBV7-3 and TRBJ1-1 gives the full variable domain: GAGVSQTPSNKVTEKGKYVELRCDPISGHTALYWYRQSLGQGPEFLIYFQGTGAADDSGLPNDRFFAVRPEGSVSTLKIQRTERGDSAVYLCASSLREDTEAFFGQGTRLTVV.

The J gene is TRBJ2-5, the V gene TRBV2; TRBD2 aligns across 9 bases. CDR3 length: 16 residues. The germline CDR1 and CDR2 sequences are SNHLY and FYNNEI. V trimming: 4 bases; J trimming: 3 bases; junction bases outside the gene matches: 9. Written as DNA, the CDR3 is TGTGCCAGCAGTGGAGCGTGGCTAGCGGGAAAAGAGACCCAGTACTTC. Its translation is CASSGAWLAGKETQYF. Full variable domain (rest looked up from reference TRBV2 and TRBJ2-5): EPEVTQTPSHQVTQMGQEVILRCVPISNHLYFYWYRQILGQKVEFLVSFYNNEISEKSEIFDDQFSVERPDGSNFTLKIRSTKLEDSAMYFCASSGAWLAGKETQYFGPGTRLLVL.

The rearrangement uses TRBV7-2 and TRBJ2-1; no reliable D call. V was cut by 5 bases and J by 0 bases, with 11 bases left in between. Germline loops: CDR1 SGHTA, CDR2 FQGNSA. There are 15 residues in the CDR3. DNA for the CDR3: TGTGCCAGCAGCCTGCAACTGAGCTCCTACAATGAGCAGTTCTTC. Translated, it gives CASSLQLSSYNEQFF.

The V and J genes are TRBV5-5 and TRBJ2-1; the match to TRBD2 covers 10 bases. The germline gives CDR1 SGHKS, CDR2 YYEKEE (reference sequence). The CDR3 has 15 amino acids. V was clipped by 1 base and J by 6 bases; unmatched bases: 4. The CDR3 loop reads CASSLLAGAVNEQFF. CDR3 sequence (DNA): TGTGCCAGCAGCTTGCTAGCGGGGGCGGTCAATGAGCAGTTCTTC.

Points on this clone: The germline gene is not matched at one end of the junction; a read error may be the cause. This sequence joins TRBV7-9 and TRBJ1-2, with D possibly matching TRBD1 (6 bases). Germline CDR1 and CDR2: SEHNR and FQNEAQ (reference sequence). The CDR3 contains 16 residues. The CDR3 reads CSSSPNRASISYGYTF. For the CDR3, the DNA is TGTTCCAGCAGCCCCAACAGGGCGTCGATTTCCTATGGCTACACCTTC.

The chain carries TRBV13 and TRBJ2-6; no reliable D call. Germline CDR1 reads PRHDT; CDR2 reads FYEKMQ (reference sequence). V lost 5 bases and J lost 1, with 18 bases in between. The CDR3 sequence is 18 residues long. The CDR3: CASSLGRASWSGANVLTF. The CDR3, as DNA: TGTGCCAGCAGCCTTGGTAGAGCGAGCTGGTCTGGGGCCAACGTCCTGACTTTC. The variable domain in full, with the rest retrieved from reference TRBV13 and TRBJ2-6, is AAGVIQSPRHLIKEKRETATLKCYPIPRHDTVYWYQQGPGQDPQFLISFYEKMQSDKGSIPDRFSAQQFSDYHSELNMSSLELGDSALYFCASSLGRASWSGANVLTFGAGSRLTVL.

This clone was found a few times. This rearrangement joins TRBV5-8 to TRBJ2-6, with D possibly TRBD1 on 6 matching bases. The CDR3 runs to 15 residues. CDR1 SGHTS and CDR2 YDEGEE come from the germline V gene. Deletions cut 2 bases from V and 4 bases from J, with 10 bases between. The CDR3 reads CASSLTGIGANVLTF. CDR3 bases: TGTGCCAGCAGCTTAACAGGGATAGGGGCCAACGTCCTGACTTTC.

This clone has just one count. CDR3 region: CASSLRAGTSGGDEQFF. CDR3 DNA: TGCGCCAGCAGCTTACGAGCCGGGACTAGCGGGGGGGACGAGCAGTTCTTC. The chain combines TRBV5-1 with TRBJ2-1; TRBD2 aligns across 16 bases. The V and J ends lost 2 bases and 10 bases, in that order; junction bases with no gene match: 9. The germline gives CDR1 SGHRS, CDR2 YFSETQ. The CDR3 extends over 17 amino acids. The entire variable domain, with the rest obtained from reference TRBV5-1 and TRBJ2-1, is as follows: KAGVTQTPRYLIKTRGQQVTLSCSPISGHRSVSWYQQTPGQGLQFLFEYFSETQRNKGNFPGRFSGRQFSNSRSEMNVSTLELGDSALYLCASSLRAGTSGGDEQFFGPGTRLTVL.

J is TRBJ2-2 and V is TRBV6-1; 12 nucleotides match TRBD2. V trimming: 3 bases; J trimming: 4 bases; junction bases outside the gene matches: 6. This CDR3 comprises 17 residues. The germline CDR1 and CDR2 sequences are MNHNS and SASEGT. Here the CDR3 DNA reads TGTGCCAGCAGTGAGGAGAGACTAGCGGGGGTCACCGGGGAGCTGTTTTTT. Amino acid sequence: CASSEERLAGVTGELFF.

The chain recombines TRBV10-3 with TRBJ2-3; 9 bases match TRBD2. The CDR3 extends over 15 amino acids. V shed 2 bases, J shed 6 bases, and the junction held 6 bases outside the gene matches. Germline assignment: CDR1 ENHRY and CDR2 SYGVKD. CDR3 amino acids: CAISEKGGGADTQYF. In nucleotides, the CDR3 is TGTGCCATCAGTGAGAAGGGCGGGGGGGCTGATACGCAGTATTTT.